Listed below are T cell receptor beta chains from one sample, sequenced in a study of CD8 T cells in ankylosing spondylitis. A single record per CDR3 protein comes from TCRdb applying MiXCR to the 5' RACE reads. The sample consists of 50,000 to 65,000 distinct CDR3 sequences, roughly 7.3% of them appearing once. The source material was blood, either unsorted or a sorted T cell fraction (not recorded which). Receptors originate from a female donor with ankylosing spondylitis or in good health (not recorded which). CDR3s include the opening cysteine and the closing phenylalanine or tryptophan. D genes are given only for firm matches. Where a row states a size, it is once, few, many or the class of an expanded clone; other rows omit it.

cdr3_length: 14
v_call: TRBV10-3
d_call: NA
clone_size: many
j_call: TRBJ1-1
cdr3_nt: TGTGCCATCAGTGATCAGGGAACAAACACTGAAGCTTTCTTT
cdr3_aa: CAISDQGTNTEAFF

cdr3_length: 14
v_call: TRBV6-2/TRBV6-3
d_call: NA
clone_size: few
j_call: TRBJ1-5
cdr3_nt: TGTGCCAGCAGTTACGGGGGAAGCAATCAGCCCCAGCATTTT
cdr3_aa: CASSYGGSNQPQHF

cdr3_length: 16
v_call: TRBV20-1
d_call: NA
clone_size: many
j_call: TRBJ1-1
cdr3_nt: TGCAGTGCTAGAGAGGGGGCAGTTGGGATGAACACTGAAGCTTTCTTT
cdr3_aa: CSAREGAVGMNTEAFF

cdr3_length: 15
v_call: TRBV10-3
d_call: TRBD1
clone_size: many
j_call: TRBJ2-1
cdr3_nt: TGTGCCATCAGCTCCCCGGGGACAGGGGTAAATGAGCAGTTCTTC
cdr3_aa: CAISSPGTGVNEQFF

cdr3_length: 14
v_call: TRBV2
d_call: NA
clone_size: many
j_call: TRBJ1-1
cdr3_nt: TGTGCCAGCAATTTGGGCGGAGGGAACACTGAAGCTTTCTTT
cdr3_aa: CASNLGGGNTEAFF

cdr3_length: 15
v_call: TRBV5-1
d_call: TRBD1
clone_size: few
j_call: TRBJ2-1
cdr3_nt: TGCGCCAGCAGCTTTAGGACAGGGGGAAACAATGAGCAGTTCTTC
cdr3_aa: CASSFRTGGNNEQFF

cdr3_length: 12
v_call: TRBV5-1
d_call: NA
clone_size: many
j_call: TRBJ1-2
cdr3_nt: TGCGCCAGCAGCTTGGATGGCTATGGCTACACCTTC
cdr3_aa: CASSLDGYGYTF

cdr3_length: 14
v_call: TRBV7-6
d_call: NA
clone_size: many
j_call: TRBJ2-3
cdr3_nt: TGTGCCAGCAGCTTCGAGGGTGGCACAGATACGCAGTATTTT
cdr3_aa: CASSFEGGTDTQYF

cdr3_length: 15
v_call: TRBV21-1
d_call: NA
clone_size: many
j_call: TRBJ1-2
cdr3_nt: TGTGCCAGCAGCCAGGTTCACACAGGGAACTATGGCTACACCTTC
cdr3_aa: CASSQVHTGNYGYTF

cdr3_length: 14
v_call: TRBV29-1
d_call: NA
clone_size: many
j_call: TRBJ2-3
cdr3_nt: TGCAGCTTCTGGTCGGCAGAGAGCACAGATACGCAGTATTTT
cdr3_aa: CSFWSAESTDTQYF

cdr3_length: 16
v_call: TRBV6-2/TRBV6-3
d_call: TRBD1
clone_size: many
j_call: TRBJ2-1
cdr3_nt: TGTGCCAGCACATTTCCGGGACAGGGGGCGGAAAGTGAGCAGTTCTTC
cdr3_aa: CASTFPGQGAESEQFF

cdr3_length: 13
v_call: TRBV10-3
d_call: NA
clone_size: many
j_call: TRBJ1-1
cdr3_nt: TGTGCCATCAGTGGGGAAAGGGAGGCTGAAGCTTTCTTT
cdr3_aa: CAISGEREAEAFF

cdr3_length: 14
v_call: TRBV5-1
d_call: NA
clone_size: many
j_call: TRBJ2-2
cdr3_nt: TGCGCCAGCAGCTACACCACTGCCACCGGGGAGCTGTTTTTT
cdr3_aa: CASSYTTATGELFF

cdr3_length: 16
v_call: TRBV5-1
d_call: NA
clone_size: many
j_call: TRBJ2-2
cdr3_nt: TGCGCCAGCAGCCCGAAACAGGGAATGAACACCGGGGAGCTGTTTTTT
cdr3_aa: CASSPKQGMNTGELFF

cdr3_length: 15
v_call: TRBV7-8
d_call: NA
clone_size: NA
j_call: TRBJ1-2
cdr3_nt: TGTGCCAGCAGCTTAGCCATGGGGATTAACTATGGCTACACCTTC
cdr3_aa: CASSLAMGINYGYTF

cdr3_length: 15
v_call: TRBV9
d_call: TRBD2
clone_size: many
j_call: TRBJ2-3
cdr3_nt: TGTGCCAGCAGCGACCTAGCGGGGGAACCTGATACGCAGTATTTT
cdr3_aa: CASSDLAGEPDTQYF

cdr3_length: 16
v_call: TRBV21-1
d_call: NA
clone_size: many
j_call: TRBJ1-5
cdr3_nt: TGTGCCAGCAGCAAAGGAAAGGGACAGGGCCATCAGCCCCAGCATTTT
cdr3_aa: CASSKGKGQGHQPQHF

cdr3_length: 14
v_call: TRBV19
d_call: NA
clone_size: many
j_call: TRBJ1-4
cdr3_nt: TGTGCCAGTAGTCTCGCAGGCGATAATGAAAAACTGTTTTTT
cdr3_aa: CASSLAGDNEKLFF

cdr3_length: 14
v_call: TRBV7-2
d_call: NA
clone_size: NA
j_call: TRBJ2-2
cdr3_nt: TGTGCCAGCAGCTTACTGAGGAACACCGGGGAGCTGTTTTTT
cdr3_aa: CASSLLRNTGELFF

cdr3_length: 15
v_call: TRBV25-1
d_call: NA
clone_size: many
j_call: TRBJ2-1
cdr3_nt: TGTGCCAGCAACAGGGGGGGCGGACCCTACAATGAGCAGTTCTTC
cdr3_aa: CASNRGGGPYNEQFF

cdr3_length: 18
v_call: TRBV4-1
d_call: NA
clone_size: few
j_call: TRBJ1-6
cdr3_nt: TGCGCCAGCAGCCAAGATCGAACGGTTAGCTCCTATAATTCACCCCTCCACTTT
cdr3_aa: CASSQDRTVSSYNSPLHF

cdr3_length: 14
v_call: TRBV6-2/TRBV6-3
d_call: TRBD2
clone_size: NA
j_call: TRBJ2-7
cdr3_nt: TGTGCCAGCAGCTTCCTAACGGGAGGGTACGAGCAGTACTTC
cdr3_aa: CASSFLTGGYEQYF

cdr3_length: 15
v_call: TRBV9
d_call: NA
clone_size: few
j_call: TRBJ2-5
cdr3_nt: TGTGCCAGCAGCTTCGGAGTCTCGGGAAAAGAGACCCAGTACTTC
cdr3_aa: CASSFGVSGKETQYF

cdr3_length: 14
v_call: TRBV5-4
d_call: NA
clone_size: many
j_call: TRBJ1-2
cdr3_nt: TGTGCCAGCAGCTTCGGGGGGCTGGACTATGGCTACACCTTC
cdr3_aa: CASSFGGLDYGYTF

cdr3_length: 15
v_call: TRBV5-1
d_call: NA
clone_size: many
j_call: TRBJ2-1
cdr3_nt: TGCGCCAGCAGAGCTACGGGGGCCCACTACAATGAGCAGTTCTTC
cdr3_aa: CASRATGAHYNEQFF

cdr3_length: 14
v_call: TRBV6-1
d_call: TRBD2
clone_size: many
j_call: TRBJ2-1
cdr3_nt: TGTGCCAGCAGACTAGCGGGGGGGGGTCATGAGCAGTTCTTC
cdr3_aa: CASRLAGGGHEQFF

cdr3_length: 12
v_call: TRBV29-1
d_call: TRBD1
clone_size: many
j_call: TRBJ2-2
cdr3_nt: TGCAGCGTTGAAGCAGGGGGAGGGGAGCTGTTTTTT
cdr3_aa: CSVEAGGGELFF

cdr3_length: 15
v_call: TRBV4-1
d_call: NA
clone_size: NA
j_call: TRBJ1-1
cdr3_nt: TGCGCCAGCAGCCTCACCACTATTATGAACACTGAAGCTTTCTTT
cdr3_aa: CASSLTTIMNTEAFF

cdr3_length: 15
v_call: TRBV6-1
d_call: TRBD1
clone_size: many
j_call: TRBJ1-2
cdr3_nt: TGTGCCAGCAGTCGGGACAGGCCCTCTAACTATGGCTACACCTTC
cdr3_aa: CASSRDRPSNYGYTF

cdr3_length: 14
v_call: TRBV20-1
d_call: NA
clone_size: many
j_call: TRBJ2-5
cdr3_nt: TGCAGTGCTAGGATGTTCGGAGCCCGAGAGACCCAGTACTTC
cdr3_aa: CSARMFGARETQYF

cdr3_length: 15
v_call: TRBV11-2
d_call: NA
clone_size: many
j_call: TRBJ1-5
cdr3_nt: TGTGCCAGCAGCTTAGATGATTATAGCAATCAGCCCCAGCATTTT
cdr3_aa: CASSLDDYSNQPQHF

cdr3_length: 14
v_call: TRBV12-3/TRBV12-4
d_call: TRBD1
clone_size: many
j_call: TRBJ1-6
cdr3_nt: TGTGCCAGCAGTCTAACAGGGGGCCGGTCACCCCTCCACTTT
cdr3_aa: CASSLTGGRSPLHF

cdr3_length: 14
v_call: TRBV5-1
d_call: TRBD1
clone_size: many
j_call: TRBJ1-3
cdr3_nt: TGCGCCAGCAGCTGGGACAGCATTGGAAACACCATATATTTT
cdr3_aa: CASSWDSIGNTIYF

cdr3_length: 13
v_call: TRBV29-1
d_call: TRBD1
clone_size: few
j_call: TRBJ1-4
cdr3_nt: TGCAGCGCCAGGGGGGGCGTGGATGAAAAACTGTTTTTT
cdr3_aa: CSARGGVDEKLFF

cdr3_length: 12
v_call: TRBV20-1
d_call: NA
clone_size: many
j_call: TRBJ2-7
cdr3_nt: TGCAGTGCTAGAGGTCTAGCCTACGAGCAGTACTTC
cdr3_aa: CSARGLAYEQYF

cdr3_length: 15
v_call: TRBV6-5
d_call: TRBD2
clone_size: many
j_call: TRBJ2-1
cdr3_nt: TGTGCCAGCAGTTACGCGGGGGGGCCCAACAATGAGCAGTTCTTC
cdr3_aa: CASSYAGGPNNEQFF

cdr3_length: 17
v_call: TRBV20-1
d_call: TRBD1
clone_size: many
j_call: TRBJ1-5
cdr3_nt: TGCAGTGCTAGAGTAGACAAAACAGGGGAGCTTGAACAGCCCCAGCATTTT
cdr3_aa: CSARVDKTGELEQPQHF

cdr3_length: 11
v_call: TRBV12-3/TRBV12-4
d_call: NA
clone_size: many
j_call: TRBJ2-3
cdr3_nt: TGTGCCAGCGGGCGGTTGTTGACGCAGTATTTT
cdr3_aa: CASGRLLTQYF

cdr3_length: 17
v_call: TRBV2
d_call: TRBD2
clone_size: many
j_call: TRBJ2-3
cdr3_nt: TGTGCCAGCAGTGGCCTTGCGGGGGGGGCCGGTGGAGATACGCAGTATTTT
cdr3_aa: CASSGLAGGAGGDTQYF

cdr3_length: 14
v_call: TRBV5-1
d_call: NA
clone_size: many
j_call: TRBJ1-2
cdr3_nt: TGCGCCAGCAGCTTGGATACAGGGAACTATGGCTACACCTTC
cdr3_aa: CASSLDTGNYGYTF

cdr3_length: 13
v_call: TRBV12-3/TRBV12-4
d_call: NA
clone_size: many
j_call: TRBJ2-2
cdr3_nt: TGTGCCAGCAGTTTTACGAACACCGGGGAGCTGTTTTTT
cdr3_aa: CASSFTNTGELFF